Here is one T cell receptor (beta chain) with its context. The data originate from a study of blood T cell repertoires in COVID-19. About the research overall: Nucleic acid was either cDNA or gDNA, and it came from T cells, B-cell-depleted T cells, or PBMCs.

Two consecutive negative NP/OP PCR tests, clearance, or resolved symptoms defined Cohort 3 recovery. Clones were read by immunoSEQ multiplex PCR, and TCRdb kept only the in-frame ones, dropping some. This sample has a few hundred thousand clones, with 80% to 90% found just once. CDR1 and CDR2 (germline): SGHVS, FQNEAQ. The CDR3 has 21 amino acids. V lost 2 bases and J lost 0; bases outside the gene matches: 17. The sequence was collected from a woman younger than 35 who had recovered from COVID-19. Material: PBMCs or T cells enriched from blood (not recorded which). The chain is built from TRBV7-8 and TRBJ1-4, with 8 bases that match TRBD1. The CDR3 protein is CASSLFSGTGNLVSTNEKLFF. The CDR3 nucleotides read TGTGCCAGCAGCTTATTCTCCGGGACAGGAAACCTTGTGTCAACTAATGAAAAACTGTTTTTT.